These T cell receptor beta chains were read from a single sample in a study of PD-1 blockade in classical Hodgkin lymphoma. Profiling relied on immunoSEQ multiplex PCR, and the TCRdb table lists in-frame clones only, not all of them. The sample includes fewer than 20,000 clones, about nine tenths of them seen just once. This sample comprised peripheral blood mononuclear cells (PBMCs), obtained before the second cycle of nivolumab. These receptors originate from a human donor with classical Hodgkin lymphoma. Both conserved end residues are part of each CDR3. D genes are given only for firm matches. Expanded clones are given a class, and other clones once, few, many or no size at all.

J gene: TRBJ1-4; D gene: TRBD1; clone size: -; V gene: TRBV7-9; CDR3 DNA: TGTGCCAGCAGCTTATTGGGACAGGTTAATGAAAAACTGTTTTTT; CDR3 protein: CASSLLGQVNEKLFF
J gene: TRBJ1-2; D gene: -; clone size: -; V gene: TRBV5-1; CDR3 DNA: TGCGCCAGCAGCTTGGCTGCCCCAGAGCCCTATGGCTACACCTTC; CDR3 protein: CASSLAAPEPYGYTF
J gene: TRBJ2-2; D gene: -; clone size: once; V gene: TRBV19; CDR3 DNA: TGTGCCAGCTCAAGGGGGGGTTTTAGCACCGGGGAGCTGTTTTTT; CDR3 protein: CASSRGGFSTGELFF
J gene: TRBJ1-1; D gene: -; clone size: once; V gene: TRBV5-6; CDR3 DNA: TGTGCCAGCAGCTTGGTGGGGGCCACTGAAGCTTTCTTT; CDR3 protein: CASSLVGATEAFF
J gene: TRBJ1-5; D gene: -; clone size: -; V gene: TRBV14; CDR3 DNA: TGTGCCAGCAGCCAAGAGGGCAGGGCAAGAGGCAATCAGCCCCAGCATTTT; CDR3 protein: CASSQEGRARGNQPQHF
J gene: TRBJ2-1; D gene: -; clone size: -; V gene: TRBV5-4; CDR3 DNA: TGTGCCAGCAGCTTGTCCTGGAAGGGCGACAATGAGCAGTTCTTC; CDR3 protein: CASSLSWKGDNEQFF
J gene: TRBJ2-1; D gene: -; clone size: -; V gene: TRBV11-2; CDR3 DNA: TGTGCCAGCAGCCAGTGGACTATTGACAATGAGCAGTTCTTC; CDR3 protein: CASSQWTIDNEQFF
J gene: TRBJ1-6; D gene: -; clone size: -; V gene: TRBV4-2; CDR3 DNA: TGTGCCAGCAGCCAAGTGCCAGGGAGCTCCTATAATTCACCCCTCCACTTT; CDR3 protein: CASSQVPGSSYNSPLHF
J gene: TRBJ2-5; D gene: -; clone size: few; V gene: TRBV6-5; CDR3 DNA: TGTGCCAGCAGTCCCTTTCAAGAGACCCAGTACTTC; CDR3 protein: CASSPFQETQYF
J gene: TRBJ1-1; D gene: -; clone size: few; V gene: TRBV5-1; CDR3 DNA: TGCGCCAGCAGCCCCGGGGCGAACACTGAAGCTTTCTTT; CDR3 protein: CASSPGANTEAFF
J gene: TRBJ2-3; D gene: -; clone size: -; V gene: TRBV6-5; CDR3 DNA: TGTGCCAGCAGAAGGGGGACTGGCGGCGCAGATACGCAGTATTTT; CDR3 protein: CASRRGTGGADTQYF
J gene: TRBJ1-4; D gene: TRBD1; clone size: few; V gene: TRBV5-1; CDR3 DNA: TGCGCCAGCAGCCCGGAGGGGGCTGAAAAACTGTTTTTT; CDR3 protein: CASSPEGAEKLFF
J gene: TRBJ2-1; D gene: TRBD2; clone size: once; V gene: TRBV27; CDR3 DNA: TGTGCCAGCAGTTTTCTCCGGGCGGCGGGGGGCCCCAATGAGCAGTTCTTC; CDR3 protein: CASSFLRAAGGPNEQFF
J gene: TRBJ1-1; D gene: TRBD1; clone size: -; V gene: TRBV7-8; CDR3 DNA: TGTGCCAGCAGCCTCTCCAGCGGACAGGGTCCCACTGAAGCTTTCTTT; CDR3 protein: CASSLSSGQGPTEAFF
J gene: TRBJ1-1; D gene: -; clone size: once; V gene: TRBV19; CDR3 DNA: TGTGCCAGTAATGTCCTGGGGGAAGGGTACACTGAAGCTTTCTTT; CDR3 protein: CASNVLGEGYTEAFF
J gene: TRBJ2-2; D gene: -; clone size: -; V gene: TRBV11-3; CDR3 DNA: TGTGCCAGCAGCAGGGAAAGGGCCGGGGAGCTGTTTTTT; CDR3 protein: CASSRERAGELFF
J gene: TRBJ1-1; D gene: TRBD1; clone size: -; V gene: TRBV6-5; CDR3 DNA: TGTGCCAGCGGTCAAACAGGGGGATTATCTGAAGCTTTCTTT; CDR3 protein: CASGQTGGLSEAFF
J gene: TRBJ2-5; D gene: TRBD1; clone size: -; V gene: TRBV5-1; CDR3 DNA: TGCGCCAGCAGGACAGGGGGCCAAGAGACCCAGTACTTC; CDR3 protein: CASRTGGQETQYF
J gene: TRBJ2-3; D gene: -; clone size: -; V gene: TRBV6-6; CDR3 DNA: TGTGCCAGCAGCCACGGACAGTTTAGCACAGATACGCAGTATTTT; CDR3 protein: CASSHGQFSTDTQYF
J gene: TRBJ1-6; D gene: TRBD1; clone size: -; V gene: TRBV10-3; CDR3 DNA: TGTGCCGTCGCCGACAGGGCGGTTAATTCACCCCTCCACTTT; CDR3 protein: CAVADRAVNSPLHF